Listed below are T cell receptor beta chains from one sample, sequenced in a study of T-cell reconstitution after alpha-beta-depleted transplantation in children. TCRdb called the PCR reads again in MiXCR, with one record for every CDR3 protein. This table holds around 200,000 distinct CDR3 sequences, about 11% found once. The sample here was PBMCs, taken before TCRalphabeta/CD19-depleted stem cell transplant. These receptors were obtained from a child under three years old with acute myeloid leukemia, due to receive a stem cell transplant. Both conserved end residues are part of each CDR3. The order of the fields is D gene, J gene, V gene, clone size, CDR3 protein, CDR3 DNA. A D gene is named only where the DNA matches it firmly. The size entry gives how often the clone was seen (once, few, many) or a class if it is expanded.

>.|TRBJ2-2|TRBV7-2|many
CASSLGANTGELFF
TGTGCCAGCAGTTTGGGCGCGAACACCGGGGAGCTGTTTTTT
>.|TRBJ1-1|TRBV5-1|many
CASSLWRLNTEAFF
TGCGCCAGCAGCTTATGGCGGCTGAACACTGAAGCTTTCTTT
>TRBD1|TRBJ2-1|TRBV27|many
CASRIMDRENGEQFF
TGTGCCAGCAGGATTATGGACAGGGAAAACGGTGAGCAGTTCTTC
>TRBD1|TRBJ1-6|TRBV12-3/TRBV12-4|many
CASRFRSGTADSPLHF
TGTGCCAGCAGGTTTCGCTCCGGGACAGCAGATTCACCCCTCCACTTT
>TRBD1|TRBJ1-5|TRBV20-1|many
CSAPGQGNQPQHF
TGCAGTGCTCCGGGACAGGGAAATCAGCCCCAGCATTTT
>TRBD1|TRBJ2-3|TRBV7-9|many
CASSWDSYNTDTQYF
TGTGCCAGCAGCTGGGACAGTTATAACACAGATACGCAGTATTTT
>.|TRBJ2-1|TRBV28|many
CASSLSRVRKILNEQFF
TGTGCCAGCAGTTTATCCCGAGTCAGGAAGATCCTGAATGAGCAGTTCTTC
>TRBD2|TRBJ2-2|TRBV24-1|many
CATSLEAGGSTGELFF
TGTGCCACCAGCCTAGAGGCGGGAGGAAGCACCGGGGAGCTGTTTTTT
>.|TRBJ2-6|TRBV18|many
CATTRTVFSGANVLTF
TGTGCCACCACAAGGACAGTTTTTTCTGGGGCCAACGTCCTGACTTTC
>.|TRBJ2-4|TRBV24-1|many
CATSDWSGGEDIQYF
TGTGCCACCAGTGATTGGTCTGGGGGCGAGGACATTCAGTACTTC
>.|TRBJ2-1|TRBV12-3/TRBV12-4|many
CASSSGLNNEQFF
TGTGCCAGCAGTTCCGGGCTTAACAATGAGCAGTTCTTC
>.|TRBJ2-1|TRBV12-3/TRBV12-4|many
CASSLALYRNEQFF
TGTGCCAGCAGTTTAGCGCTATACCGCAATGAGCAGTTCTTC
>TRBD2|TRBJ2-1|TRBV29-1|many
CSVEAPGTSGYNEQFF
TGCAGCGTTGAAGCCCCAGGGACTAGCGGCTACAATGAGCAGTTCTTC